The clone carrying this TCR beta chain was counted between two and nine times. Its antigen is unidentified. Investigators reverse transcribed all isolated RNA, so they sequenced expressed TCRB transcripts. TCRdb's table, derived via immunoSEQ multiplex PCR, lists solely in-frame clones and lacks some. This sample has around 140,000 clones, with about 10% found just once. This sample is part of a study of beta chain features in type 1 diabetes. Study-level results: Compared to healthy donors, patients appeared to have naive, central memory and Treg TCRB repertoires that were more alike. Within each of all four CD4+ subsets, Type 1 diabetes patients had TCRB CDR3s that were moderately but significantly shorter. Individuals with type 1 diabetes displayed fewer insertions and more deletions at VDJ junctions.

V gave up 2 bases and J gave up 2 bases, with 8 bases separating them. The V gene's germline CDR1 is SGDLS and CDR2 YYNGEE. The CDR3 has 15 residues. Only one heparinised blood draw was taken per donor, and its volume averaged roughly 120 mL. This sequence joins TRBV9 and TRBJ2-6; D not resolved. The sequence came from a young man with type 1 diabetes. Sequencing input: central memory CD4+ T cells from blood. The CDR3, as DNA: TGTGCCAGCAGCGTGGGCGTCCCTGGGGCCAACGTCCTGACTTTC. Translated: CASSVGVPGANVLTF.